The following is a T cell receptor (beta chain) sequence with its context. Its specificity is not known. This sample was taken from a study of OX40 agonist ivuxolimab in advanced cancers. Findings and limits, study-wide: Circulating CD4+ and CD8+ T cells showed clonal expansion by week 6 at 0.1 to 3.0 mg/kg. Relative to CD4+ cells, CD8+ T cells on average had more expanded clones.

This CDR3 comprises 18 residues. Germline V CDR1 and CDR2: SGHAT, FQNNGV. Trimming took off 2 bases at V and 1 base at J, with 20 bases between the two ends. The data were produced by immunoSEQ multiplex PCR, yet TCRdb's version contains in-frame clones alone and is incomplete. The data hold around 77,000 clones, with 75% to 95% observed a single time. The sample consisted of CD4+ or CD8+ T cells sorted from blood, taken in a trial of the OX40 agonist ivuxolimab. This chain joins TRBV11-2 and TRBJ1-1; TRBD1 is a possible D gene (5 bases). This TCR was recovered from an adult with an advanced solid tumor such as melanoma, head and neck, liver or kidney cancer. The CDR3 coding sequence is TGTGCCAGCAGCTTACAAGGGGCATGGTACGACGGGAACACTGAAGCTTTCTTT. Translating it yields CASSLQGAWYDGNTEAFF.